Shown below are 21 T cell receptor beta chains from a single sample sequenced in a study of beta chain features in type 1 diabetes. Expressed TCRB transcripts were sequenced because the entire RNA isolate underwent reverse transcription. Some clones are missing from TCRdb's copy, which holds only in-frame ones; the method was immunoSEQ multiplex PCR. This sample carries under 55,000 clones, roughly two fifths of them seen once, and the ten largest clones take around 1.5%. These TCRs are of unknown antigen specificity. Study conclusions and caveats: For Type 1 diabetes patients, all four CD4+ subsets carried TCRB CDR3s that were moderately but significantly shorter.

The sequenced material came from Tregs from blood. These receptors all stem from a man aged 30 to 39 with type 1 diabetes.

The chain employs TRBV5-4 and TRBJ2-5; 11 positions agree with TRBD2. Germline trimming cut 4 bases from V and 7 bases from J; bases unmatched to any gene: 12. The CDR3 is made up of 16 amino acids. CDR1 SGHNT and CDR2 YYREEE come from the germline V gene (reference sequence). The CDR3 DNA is TGTGCCAGCAGCAACGGACTAGCGGGTACCTCTCTGACCCAGTACTTC. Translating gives CASSNGLAGTSLTQYF.

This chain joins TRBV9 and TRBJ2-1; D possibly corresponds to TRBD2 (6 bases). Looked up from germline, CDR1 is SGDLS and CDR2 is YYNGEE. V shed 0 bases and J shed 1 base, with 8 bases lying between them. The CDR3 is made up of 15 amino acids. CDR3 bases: TGTGCCAGCAGCGTAGGGGACTCTTCCTACAATGAGCAGTTCTTC. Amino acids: CASSVGDSSYNEQFF.

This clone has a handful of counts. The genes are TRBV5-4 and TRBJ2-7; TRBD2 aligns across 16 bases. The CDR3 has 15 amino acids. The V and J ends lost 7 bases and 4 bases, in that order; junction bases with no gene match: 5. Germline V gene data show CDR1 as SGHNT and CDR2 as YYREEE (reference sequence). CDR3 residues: CASSSGLAGGYEQYF. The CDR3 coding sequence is TGTGCCAGCTCTTCGGGACTAGCGGGAGGGTACGAGCAGTACTTC.

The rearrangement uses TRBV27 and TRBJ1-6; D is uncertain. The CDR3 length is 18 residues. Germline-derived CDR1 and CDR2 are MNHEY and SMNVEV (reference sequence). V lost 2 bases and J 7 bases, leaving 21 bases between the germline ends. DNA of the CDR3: TGTGCCAGCAGTTTAACGGGGATTGGCCGGATGGGGAATTCACCCCTCCACTTT. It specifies CASSLTGIGRMGNSPLHF.

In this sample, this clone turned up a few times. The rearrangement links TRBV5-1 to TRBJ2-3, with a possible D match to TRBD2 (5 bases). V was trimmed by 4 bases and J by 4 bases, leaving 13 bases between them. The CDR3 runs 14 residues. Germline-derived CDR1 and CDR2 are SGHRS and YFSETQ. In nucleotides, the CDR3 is TGCGCCAGCAGCCCGGACTCATCCTCAGATACGCAGTATTTT. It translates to CASSPDSSSDTQYF.

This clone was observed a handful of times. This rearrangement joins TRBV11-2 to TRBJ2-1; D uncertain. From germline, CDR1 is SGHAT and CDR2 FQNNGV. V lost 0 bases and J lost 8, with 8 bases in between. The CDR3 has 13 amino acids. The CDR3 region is CASSLDRLDEQFF. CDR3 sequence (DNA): TGTGCCAGCAGCTTAGACCGTCTCGATGAGCAGTTCTTC. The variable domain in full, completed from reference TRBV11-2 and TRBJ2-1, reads EAGVAQSPRYKIIEKRQSVAFWCNPISGHATLYWYQQILGQGPKLLIQFQNNGVVDDSQLPKDRFSAERLKGVDSTLKIQPAKLEDSAVYLCASSLDRLDEQFFGPGTRLTVL.

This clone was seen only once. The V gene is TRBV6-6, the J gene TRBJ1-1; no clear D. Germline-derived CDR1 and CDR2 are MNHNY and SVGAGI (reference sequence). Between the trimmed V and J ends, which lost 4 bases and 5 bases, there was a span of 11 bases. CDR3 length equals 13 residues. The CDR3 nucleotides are TGTGCCAGCAGTTTAGACGGAGGGACTGAAGCTTTCTTT. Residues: CASSLDGGTEAFF.

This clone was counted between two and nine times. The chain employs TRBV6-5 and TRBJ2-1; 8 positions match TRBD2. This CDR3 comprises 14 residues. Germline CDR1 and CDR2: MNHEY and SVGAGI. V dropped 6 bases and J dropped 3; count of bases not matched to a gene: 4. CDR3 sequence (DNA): TGTGCCAGCAGGGGGCTAGCGGGCTACAATGAGCAGTTCTTC. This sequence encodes CASRGLAGYNEQFF.

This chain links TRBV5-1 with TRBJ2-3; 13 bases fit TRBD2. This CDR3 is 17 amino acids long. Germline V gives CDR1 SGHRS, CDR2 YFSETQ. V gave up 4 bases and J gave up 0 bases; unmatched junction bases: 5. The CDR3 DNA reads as TGCGCCAGCAGCCCGAGACTAGCGGGAGGCAGCACAGATACGCAGTATTTT. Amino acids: CASSPRLAGGSTDTQYF.

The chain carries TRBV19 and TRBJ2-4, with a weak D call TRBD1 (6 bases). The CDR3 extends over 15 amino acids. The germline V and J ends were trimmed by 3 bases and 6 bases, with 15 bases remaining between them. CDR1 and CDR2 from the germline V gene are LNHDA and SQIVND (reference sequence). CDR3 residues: CASSIHAGTLNIQYF. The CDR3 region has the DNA TGTGCCAGTAGTATCCATGCCGGGACACTAAACATTCAGTACTTC.

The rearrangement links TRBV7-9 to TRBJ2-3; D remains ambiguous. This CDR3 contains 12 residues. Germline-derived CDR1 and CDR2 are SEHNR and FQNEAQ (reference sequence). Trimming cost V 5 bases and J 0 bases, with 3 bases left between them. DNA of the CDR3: TGTGCCAGCAGCCGGAGCACAGATACGCAGTATTTT. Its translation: CASSRSTDTQYF. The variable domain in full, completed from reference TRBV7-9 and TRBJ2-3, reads DTGVSQNPRHKITKRGQNVTFRCDPISEHNRLYWYRQTLGQGPEFLTYFQNEAQLEKSRLLSDRFSAERPKGSFSTLEIQRTEQGDSAMYLCASSRSTDTQYFGPGTRLTVL.

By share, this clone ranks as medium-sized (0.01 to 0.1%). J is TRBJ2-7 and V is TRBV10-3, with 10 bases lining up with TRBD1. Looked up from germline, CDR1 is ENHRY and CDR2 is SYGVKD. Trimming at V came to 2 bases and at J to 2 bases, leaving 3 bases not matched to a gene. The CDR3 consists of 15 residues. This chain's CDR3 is CAISEGGQGAYEQYF. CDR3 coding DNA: TGTGCCATCAGTGAGGGAGGACAGGGGGCCTACGAGCAGTACTTC.

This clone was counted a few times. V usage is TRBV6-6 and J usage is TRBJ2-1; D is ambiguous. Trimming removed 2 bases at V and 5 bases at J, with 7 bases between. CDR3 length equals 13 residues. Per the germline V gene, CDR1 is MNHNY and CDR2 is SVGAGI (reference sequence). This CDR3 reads CASSYPANNEQFF. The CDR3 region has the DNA TGTGCCAGCAGTTACCCCGCGAACAATGAGCAGTTCTTC.

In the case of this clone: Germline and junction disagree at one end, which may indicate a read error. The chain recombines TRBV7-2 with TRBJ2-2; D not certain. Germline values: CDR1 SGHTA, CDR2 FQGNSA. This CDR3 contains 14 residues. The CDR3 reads CASTSTSNTWELFF. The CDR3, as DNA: TGTGCCAGCACCTCCACATCGAACACCTGGGAGCTGTTTTTT.

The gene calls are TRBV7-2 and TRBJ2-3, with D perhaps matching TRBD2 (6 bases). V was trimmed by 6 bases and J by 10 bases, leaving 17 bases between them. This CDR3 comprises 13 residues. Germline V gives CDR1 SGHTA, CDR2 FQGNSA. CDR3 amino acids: CASRSKVGEAQYF. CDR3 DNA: TGTGCCAGCAGGTCAAAAGTGGGGGAGGCGCAGTATTTT.

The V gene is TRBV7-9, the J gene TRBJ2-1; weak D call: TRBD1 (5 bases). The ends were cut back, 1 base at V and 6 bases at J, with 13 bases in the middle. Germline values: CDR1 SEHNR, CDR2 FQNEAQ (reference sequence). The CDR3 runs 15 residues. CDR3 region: CASSLGGWGSNEQFF. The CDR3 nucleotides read TGTGCCAGCAGCTTAGGGGGTTGGGGCTCCAATGAGCAGTTCTTC.

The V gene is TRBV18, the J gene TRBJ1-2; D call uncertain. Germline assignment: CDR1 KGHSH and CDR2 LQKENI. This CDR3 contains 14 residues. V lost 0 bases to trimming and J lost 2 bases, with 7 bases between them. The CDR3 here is CASSPPSENYGYTF. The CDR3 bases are TGTGCCAGCTCACCACCGTCGGAGAACTATGGCTACACCTTC.

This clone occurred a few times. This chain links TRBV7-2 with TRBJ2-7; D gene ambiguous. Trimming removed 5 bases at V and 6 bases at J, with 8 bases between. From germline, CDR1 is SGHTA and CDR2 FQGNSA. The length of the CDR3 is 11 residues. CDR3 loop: CASSPYLEQYF. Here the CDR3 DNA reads TGTGCCAGCAGCCCCTACCTCGAGCAGTACTTC. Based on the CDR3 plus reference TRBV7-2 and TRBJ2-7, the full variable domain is GAGVSQSPSNKVTEKGKDVELRCDPISGHTALYWYRQSLGQGLEFLIYFQGNSAPDKSGLPSDRFSAERTGGSVSTLTIQRTQQEDSAVYLCASSPYLEQYFGPGTRLTVT.

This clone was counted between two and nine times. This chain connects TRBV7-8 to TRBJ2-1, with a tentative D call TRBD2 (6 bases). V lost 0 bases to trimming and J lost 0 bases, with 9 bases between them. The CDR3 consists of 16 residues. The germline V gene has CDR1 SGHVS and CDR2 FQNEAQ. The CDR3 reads CASSLAREPSYNEQFF. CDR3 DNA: TGTGCCAGCAGCTTAGCGCGGGAACCCTCCTACAATGAGCAGTTCTTC.

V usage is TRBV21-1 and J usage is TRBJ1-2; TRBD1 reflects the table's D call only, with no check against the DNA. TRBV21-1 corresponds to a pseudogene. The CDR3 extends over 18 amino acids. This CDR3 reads CASSKEGQAITTNYGYTF. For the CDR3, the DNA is TGTGCCAGCAGCAAAGAAGGCCAGGCGATAACAACTAACTATGGCTACACCTTC.

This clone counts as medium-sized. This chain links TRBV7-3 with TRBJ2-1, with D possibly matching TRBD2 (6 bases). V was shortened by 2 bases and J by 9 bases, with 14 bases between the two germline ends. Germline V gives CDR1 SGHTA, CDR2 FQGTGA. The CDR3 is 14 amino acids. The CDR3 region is CASSLGGASTEQFF. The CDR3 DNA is TGTGCCAGCAGCTTAGGAGGGGCTAGCACTGAGCAGTTCTTC.